This T cell receptor beta chain was sequenced in a study of cytomegalovirus exposure and HLA in healthy donors. Overall study results and limits: V- and J-gene trimming of TCR beta was linked (in a later analysis) to a missense DCLRE1C variant.

As regards this clone: The antigen remains unidentified.

Germline V CDR1 and CDR2: LNHNV, YYDKDF (reference sequence). The CDR3 covers 14 residues. Trimming took off 3 bases at V and 8 bases at J, with 13 bases between the two ends. Researchers ran the PCR with 60 Vbeta and 13 Jbeta primers. Profiled with immunoSEQ multiplex PCR; TCRdb holds only in-frame clones, not every one. The sample yields fewer than 200,000 clones, less than 75% seen once. The receptor was derived from a girl under 18 in good health and CMV-seronegative. The sequenced sample consisted of PBMCs. The V gene is TRBV15, the J gene TRBJ1-4, with a tentative D call TRBD1 (6 bases). The CDR3 sequence is CATSSRGFNEKLFF. The DNA of the CDR3 is TGTGCCACCAGCAGCAGGGGTTTTAACGAAAAACTGTTTTTT. Drawing the rest from reference TRBV15 and TRBJ1-4, the complete variable domain is DAMVIQNPRYQVTQFGKPVTLSCSQTLNHNVMYWYQQKSSQAPKLLFHYYDKDFNNEADTPDNFQSRRPNTSFCFLDIRSPGLGDTAMYLCATSSRGFNEKLFFGSGTQLSVL.